These 27 T cell receptor beta chains originate from one sample sequenced in a study of blood T cells in healthy people across ages. A J-beta primer mix and a sample-barcoded 5' primer were used in a second PCR of about 7 to 12 cycles. A single record per CDR3 protein comes from TCRdb applying MiXCR to the 5' RACE reads. This table has 1.8 million or so distinct CDR3 sequences, 35% to 50% appearing once. Sequenced sample: blood. These receptors were collected from a human donor in good health.

There are a few counts of this clonotype. The chain joins TRBV7-2 to TRBJ1-5; TRBD1 matches at 7 bases. Trimming cost V 2 bases and J 7 bases; bases outside gene matches: 8. The CDR3 is made up of 15 amino acids. Germline assignment: CDR1 SGHTA and CDR2 FQGNSA. CDR3 DNA: TGTGCCAGCAGCTTACCCGAGGGGGCACGGCAGCCCCAGCATTTT. It specifies CASSLPEGARQPQHF.

V gene TRBV9 combines with J gene TRBJ1-2; 7 bases agree with TRBD1. Germline trimming cut 6 bases from V and 13 bases from J; bases unmatched to any gene: 18. This CDR3 has 14 amino acids. Per the germline V gene, CDR1 is SGDLS and CDR2 is YYNGEE. CDR3 loop: CASTKQEGQPALTF. CDR3 nucleotide sequence: TGTGCCAGCACAAAACAGGAGGGACAGCCGGCACTCACCTTC.

This rearrangement joins TRBV20-1 to TRBJ2-3, with D possibly being TRBD1 or TRBD2 (5 bases each). The V and J ends lost 0 bases and 0 bases respectively, with 19 bases between them. The germline gives CDR1 DFQATT, CDR2 SNEGSKA (reference sequence). The CDR3 has 18 residues. This CDR3 is CSARDPQGRFPSTDTQYF. Here the CDR3 DNA reads TGCAGTGCTAGAGATCCGCAGGGACGCTTTCCTAGCACAGATACGCAGTATTTT.

This clonotype showed up just a few times. The genes are TRBV3-1 and TRBJ2-5; TRBD2 matches 8 bases. The CDR3 loop spans 16 amino acids. Trimming at V came to 4 bases and at J to 3 bases, leaving 10 bases not matched to a gene. Germline lookup yields CDR1 LGHDT and CDR2 YNNKEL (reference sequence). CDR3 loop: CASSPWGVAGKETQYF. DNA for the CDR3: TGTGCCAGCAGCCCATGGGGGGTAGCGGGGAAAGAGACCCAGTACTTC.

The CDR3 DNA is TGTGCCATCAGTGAGTCGACCCAAAGGGTCGATGAGCAGTTCTTC. Its protein is CAISESTQRVDEQFF. This rearrangement joins TRBV10-3 to TRBJ2-1; D gene unclear. Trimming pared 0 bases from V and 8 bases from J, leaving 14 bases between. The CDR3 sequence is 15 residues long. Germline loops: CDR1 ENHRY, CDR2 SYGVKD.

The rearrangement uses TRBV10-3 and TRBJ2-3, with D possibly TRBD2 on 6 matching bases. Looked up from germline, CDR1 is ENHRY and CDR2 is SYGVKD. Trimming left V 10 bases short and J 4 bases short, with 15 bases between. This CDR3 region has 13 residues. CDR3 amino acids: CATAGRRADTQYF. CDR3 nucleotide sequence: TGTGCCACCGCGGGGAGGCGGGCAGATACGCAGTATTTT.

The chain has TRBV20-1 and TRBJ2-1; D is unclear. Germline CDR1 is DFQATT and CDR2 is SNEGSKA (reference sequence). The CDR3 totals 13 residues. Trimming removed 6 bases from V and 15 bases from J, with 24 bases in between. This CDR3 is CSAHVTGNGEPFF. CDR3 nucleotides: TGCAGTGCCCACGTAACGGGCAACGGTGAACCGTTCTTC.

This chain uses TRBV11-2 with TRBJ1-2; unclear D gene. This CDR3 has 15 residues. V was pared by 2 bases and J by 3 bases, with 13 bases between. In germline, CDR1 is SGHAT, CDR2 FQNNGV. CDR3: CASSLNGPGDYGYTF. The CDR3 nucleotides read TGTGCCAGCAGCTTAAACGGTCCCGGAGACTATGGCTACACCTTC.

This clonotype came up many times. J is TRBJ2-3 and V is TRBV6-1; TRBD2 might be the D (6 bases). V lost 2 bases, J lost 0 bases, and 9 bases lay in between. The length of the CDR3 is 15 residues. The germline CDR1 and CDR2 sequences are MNHNS and SASEGT. This chain's CDR3 is CASSEWGDSTDTQYF. The CDR3 DNA reads as TGTGCCAGCAGTGAATGGGGGGACAGCACAGATACGCAGTATTTT.

The chain links TRBV30 to TRBJ2-1; no firm D call. The germline V and J ends were trimmed by 0 bases and 6 bases, with 12 bases remaining between them. CDR1 GTSNPN and CDR2 SVGIG come from the germline V gene (reference sequence). The CDR3 spans 14 residues. As DNA, the CDR3 is TGTGCCTGGAGTGTAAAGCTCCGGACCAATGAGCAGTTCTTC. It translates to CAWSVKLRTNEQFF.

This clonotype came up a few times. This rearrangement joins TRBV7-2 to TRBJ2-3; D unresolved. Trimming stripped 3 bases from V and 5 bases from J, with 9 bases between. The CDR3 totals 13 residues. CDR1 is SGHTA, CDR2 FQGNSA, per germline. The CDR3 DNA reads TGTGCCAGCAGCTTTGGGCGTCAAGATACGCAGTATTTT. Protein sequence: CASSFGRQDTQYF.

The rearrangement links TRBV28 to TRBJ2-3; tentatively, D is TRBD1 (6 bases). The CDR3 length is 14 residues. The V end lost 8 bases, the J end lost 2 bases, and 14 bases lay between the germline ends. Germline loops: CDR1 MDHEN, CDR2 SYDVKM. The CDR3, as DNA: TGTGCCAGCGGAGAGGGGGTCTACACAGATACGCAGTATTTT. Translated, it gives CASGEGVYTDTQYF. The full variable domain, completed using reference TRBV28 and TRBJ2-3, is DVKVTQSSRYLVKRTGEKVFLECVQDMDHENMFWYRQDPGLGLRLIYFSYDVKMKEKGDIPEGYSVSREKKERFSLILESASTNQTSMYLCASGEGVYTDTQYFGPGTRLTVL.

The rearrangement uses TRBV5-6 and TRBJ1-5; tentatively, D is TRBD1 (6 bases). Trimming took 0 bases from V and 2 from J, leaving 12 bases between them. Germline values: CDR1 SGHDT, CDR2 YYEEEE. This CDR3 region has 16 residues. CDR3 loop: CASSLGRGRRNQPQHF. DNA of the CDR3: TGTGCCAGCAGCTTGGGCAGGGGTCGGCGCAATCAGCCCCAGCATTTT. The full variable domain, completed using reference TRBV5-6 and TRBJ1-5, is DAGVTQSPTHLIKTRGQQVTLRCSPKSGHDTVSWYQQALGQGPQFIFQYYEEEERQRGNFPDRFSGHQFPNYSSELNVNALLLGDSALYLCASSLGRGRRNQPQHFGDGTRLSIL.

The gene calls are TRBV15 and TRBJ2-5; unclear D gene. The DNA end is more similar to TRBJ2-7, so the J call may be wrong. CDR1 is LNHNV and CDR2 is YYDKDF in the germline V gene (reference sequence). This CDR3 is built from 11 residues. The CDR3 region is CATGPAYEQYF. The CDR3 nucleotides read TGTGCCACCGGACCGGCTTACGAGCAGTACTTC.

The rearrangement uses TRBV6-2 or TRBV6-3 and TRBJ2-1; 8 positions agree with TRBD2. The germline V gene has CDR1 MNHEY and CDR2 SVGEGT. The ends lost 0 bases at V and 1 base at J; junction bases unmatched: 5. This CDR3 has 17 residues. The CDR3 sequence is CASSYSRAGGSYNEQFF. Written as DNA, the CDR3 is TGTGCCAGCAGTTACTCGAGGGCGGGGGGATCCTACAATGAGCAGTTCTTC.

The gene calls are TRBV7-2 and TRBJ1-2, with TRBD1 as a possible D gene (5 bases). Trimming removed 3 bases at V and 1 base at J, with 15 bases between. This CDR3 comprises 16 residues. Germline lookup yields CDR1 SGHTA and CDR2 FQGNSA. For the CDR3, the DNA is TGTGCCAGCAGCTTGAGGATCGGGGCCTATAACTATGGCTACACCTTC. Protein product: CASSLRIGAYNYGYTF.

The sample holds a few counts of this clonotype. This rearrangement joins TRBV6-1 to TRBJ2-3, with 12 bases lining up with TRBD2. The length of the CDR3 is 13 residues. Germline trimming cut 9 bases from V and 4 bases from J; bases unmatched to any gene: 2. CDR1 and CDR2 from the germline V gene are MNHNS and SASEGT. The CDR3 loop is CASGLAGPDTQYF. In DNA, the CDR3 is TGTGCCAGTGGACTAGCGGGGCCAGATACGCAGTATTTT.

V gene TRBV12-3 or TRBV12-4 combines with J gene TRBJ2-1; 7 positions agree with TRBD2. The V and J ends lost 4 bases and 5 bases, in that order; junction bases with no gene match: 14. The CDR3 covers 17 residues. In nucleotides, the CDR3 is TGTGCCAGCAGTTACCGCGTTTGGGGGGGGTCCAACAATGAGCAGTTCTTC. As protein: CASSYRVWGGSNNEQFF.

V is TRBV9 and J is TRBJ2-4; 9 bases are a match to TRBD2. The J call may be mistaken, given a closer DNA end match to TRBJ2-7. The germline V gene has CDR1 SGDLS and CDR2 YYNGEE. The CDR3 has 14 amino acids. CDR3: CASSSASGDYEQYF. CDR3 in DNA: TGTGCCAGCAGTTCTGCTAGCGGGGACTACGAGCAGTACTTC.

Concerning this clonotype itself: A clone one base away is much larger, so this may be a read error. The gene calls are TRBV27 and TRBJ2-1; D uncertain. The CDR3 is 13 amino acids. Germline V CDR1 and CDR2: MNHEY, SMNVEV (reference sequence). V dropped 6 bases and J dropped 3 bases, with 9 bases sitting between them. Here the CDR3 DNA reads TGTGCCAGCAGCATGGACCACTACAATGAGCAGTTCTTC. Translation gives CASSMDHYNEQFF.

Of note for this clonotype: This may stem from a read error, because a much larger clone lies one nucleotide away. In this CDR3 the conserved last residue, phenylalanine or tryptophan, is missing, so a read error is likely. The chain is built from TRBV28 and TRBJ2-3; D is unclear. The germline CDR1 and CDR2 sequences are MDHEN and SYDVKM. Trimming took off 2 bases at V and 2 bases at J, with 5 bases between the two ends. This CDR3 is built from 13 residues. The CDR3 DNA is TGTGCCAGCAGTTTAAGTCCCACAGATACGCAGTATTGT. It translates to CASSLSPTDTQYC.

The genes are TRBV4-2 and TRBJ2-3, with D possibly being TRBD2 (5 bases). Trimming shortened V by 1 base and J by 6 bases, and 11 bases separated the two germline ends. The CDR3 spans 14 residues. Germline lookup yields CDR1 LGHNA and CDR2 YNFKEQ. CDR3 amino acids: CASSQVAPGDTQYF. For the CDR3, the DNA is TGTGCCAGCAGCCAAGTTGCCCCGGGGGATACGCAGTATTTT.

As DNA, the CDR3 is TGTGCCAGCAGGATATCTGGAGGCGAGCAGTACTTC. This sequence encodes CASRISGGEQYF. V gene TRBV2 combines with J gene TRBJ2-7, with D perhaps matching TRBD2 (5 bases). The V and J ends lost 6 bases and 6 bases respectively, with 12 bases between them. Germline V CDR1 and CDR2: SNHLY, FYNNEI. This CDR3 has 12 amino acids.

This chain connects TRBV25-1 to TRBJ1-2, with D hard to call. V was clipped by 3 bases and J by 8 bases, with 7 bases between them. CDR3 length: 11 residues. In germline, CDR1 is MGHDK, CDR2 SYGVNS. CDR3 protein: CASSDLYGYTF. The CDR3 bases are TGTGCCAGCAGTGATCTATACGGCTACACCTTC.

V is TRBV7-9 and J is TRBJ1-2; D ambiguous. In germline, CDR1 is SEHNR, CDR2 FQNEAQ (reference sequence). V lost 0 bases, J lost 4 bases, and 12 bases lay in between. CDR3 length: 15 residues. CDR3 sequence (DNA): TGTGCCAGCAGCTTAGCGAGGGCGATAGTCTATGGCTACACCTTC. It encodes CASSLARAIVYGYTF. The whole variable domain, remainder taken from reference TRBV7-9 and TRBJ1-2, is DTGVSQNPRHKITKRGQNVTFRCDPISEHNRLYWYRQTLGQGPEFLTYFQNEAQLEKSRLLSDRFSAERPKGSFSTLEIQRTEQGDSAMYLCASSLARAIVYGYTFGSGTRLTVV.

This clonotype was detected once. This chain joins TRBV19 and TRBJ1-2, with a possible D match to TRBD1 (5 bases). The CDR3 consists of 15 residues. The germline V gene encodes CDR1 LNHDA and CDR2 SQIVND (reference sequence). Trimming took off 7 bases at V and 4 bases at J, with 19 bases between the two ends. The CDR3 nucleotides read TGTGCCAGTAAGGTGCAGGGCGGTAGAGGCTATGGCTACACCTTC. Its protein is CASKVQGGRGYGYTF.

This sequence joins TRBV6-1 and TRBJ2-4, with no clear D. Per the germline V gene, CDR1 is MNHNS and CDR2 is SASEGT. Deletions cut 3 bases from V and 3 bases from J, with 12 bases between. This CDR3 region has 15 residues. CDR3 in DNA: TGTGCCAGCAGTGATTCCACTTTTGACAAAAACATTCAGTACTTC. This encodes CASSDSTFDKNIQYF.